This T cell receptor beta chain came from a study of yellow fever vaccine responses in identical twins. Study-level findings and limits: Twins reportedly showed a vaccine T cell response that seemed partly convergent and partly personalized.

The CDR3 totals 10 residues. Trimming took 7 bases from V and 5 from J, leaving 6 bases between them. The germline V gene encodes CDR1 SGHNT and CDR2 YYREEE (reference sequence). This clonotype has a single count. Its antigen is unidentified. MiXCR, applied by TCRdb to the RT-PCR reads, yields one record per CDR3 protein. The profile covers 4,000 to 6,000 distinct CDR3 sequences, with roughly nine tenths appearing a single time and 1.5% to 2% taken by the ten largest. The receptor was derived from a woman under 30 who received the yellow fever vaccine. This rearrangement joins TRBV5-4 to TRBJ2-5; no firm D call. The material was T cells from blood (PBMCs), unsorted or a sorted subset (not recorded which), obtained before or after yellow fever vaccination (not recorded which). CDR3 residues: CASQWETQYF. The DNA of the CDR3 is TGTGCCAGCCAATGGGAGACCCAGTACTTC.